This T cell receptor (beta chain) comes out of a study of T cells in localized non-small cell lung cancer. Points from the study as a whole: Median detection of top 100 tumor clones in adjacent lung was around 57 clones.

Repertoires were generated with immunoSEQ multiplex PCR, while TCRdb's copy carries only in-frame clones and drops some. The sample yields around 19,000 clones, 91% seen once. This clone was picked up a small number of times. The antigen is not known. The CDR3 consists of 14 residues. Trimming took off 7 bases at V and 8 bases at J, with 20 bases between the two ends. The V gene's germline CDR1 is SNHLY and CDR2 FYNNEI. The TCR sequence derives from a woman aged 40-69 years with stage I lung adenocarcinoma. The chain links TRBV2 to TRBJ1-2; tentatively, D is TRBD1 (5 bases). The starting material was peripheral blood, obtained before any cancer treatment. The CDR3, as DNA: TGTGCCAGCATTCCGGGGCGTACTACGGGGGGCTACACCTTC. This sequence encodes CASIPGRTTGGYTF.